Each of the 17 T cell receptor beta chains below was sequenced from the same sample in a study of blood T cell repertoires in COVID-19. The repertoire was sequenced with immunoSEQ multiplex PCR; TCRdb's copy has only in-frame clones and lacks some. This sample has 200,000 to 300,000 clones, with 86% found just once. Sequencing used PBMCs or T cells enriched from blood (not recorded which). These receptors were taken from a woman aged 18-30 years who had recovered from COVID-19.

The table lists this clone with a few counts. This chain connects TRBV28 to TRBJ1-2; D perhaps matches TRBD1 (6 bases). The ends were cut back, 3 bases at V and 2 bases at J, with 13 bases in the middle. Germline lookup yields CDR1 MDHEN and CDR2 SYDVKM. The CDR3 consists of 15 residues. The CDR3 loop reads CASSFRGHLNYGYTF. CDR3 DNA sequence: TGTGCCAGCAGTTTCCGGGGACACCTGAACTATGGCTACACCTTC.

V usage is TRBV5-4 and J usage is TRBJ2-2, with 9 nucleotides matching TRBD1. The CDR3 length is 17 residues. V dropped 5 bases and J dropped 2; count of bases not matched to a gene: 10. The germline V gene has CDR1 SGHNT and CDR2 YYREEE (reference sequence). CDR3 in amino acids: CASRAGTGKGNTGELFF. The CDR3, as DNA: TGTGCCAGCAGGGCCGGGACAGGGAAAGGAAACACCGGGGAGCTGTTTTTT. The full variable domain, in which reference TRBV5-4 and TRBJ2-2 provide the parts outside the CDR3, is ETGVTQSPTHLIKTRGQQVTLRCSSQSGHNTVSWYQQALGQGPQFIFQYYREEENGRGNFPPRFSGLQFPNYSSELNVNALELDDSALYLCASRAGTGKGNTGELFFGEGSRLTVL.

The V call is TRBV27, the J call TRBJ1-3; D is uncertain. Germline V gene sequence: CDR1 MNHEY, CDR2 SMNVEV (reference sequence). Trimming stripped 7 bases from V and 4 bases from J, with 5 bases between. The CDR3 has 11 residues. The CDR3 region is CASIRGNTIYF. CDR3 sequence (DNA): TGTGCCAGCATCCGGGGAAACACCATATATTTT.

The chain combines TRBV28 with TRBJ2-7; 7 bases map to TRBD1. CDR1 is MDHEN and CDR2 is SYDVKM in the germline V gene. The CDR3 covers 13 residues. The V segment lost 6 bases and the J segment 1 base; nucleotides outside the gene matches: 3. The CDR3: CASRDRLSYEQYF. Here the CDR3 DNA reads TGTGCCAGCAGGGACAGGTTATCCTACGAGCAGTACTTC.

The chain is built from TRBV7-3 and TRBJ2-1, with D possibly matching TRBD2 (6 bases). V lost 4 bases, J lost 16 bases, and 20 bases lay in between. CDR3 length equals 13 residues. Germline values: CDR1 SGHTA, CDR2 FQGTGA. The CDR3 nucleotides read TGTGCCAGCAGCTCCCCGGATGCGGGGATTAAATTCTTC. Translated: CASSSPDAGIKFF. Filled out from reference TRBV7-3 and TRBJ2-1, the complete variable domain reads GAGVSQTPSNKVTEKGKYVELRCDPISGHTALYWYRQSLGQGPEFLIYFQGTGAADDSGLPNDRFFAVRPEGSVSTLKIQRTERGDSAVYLCASSSPDAGIKFFGPGTRLTVL.

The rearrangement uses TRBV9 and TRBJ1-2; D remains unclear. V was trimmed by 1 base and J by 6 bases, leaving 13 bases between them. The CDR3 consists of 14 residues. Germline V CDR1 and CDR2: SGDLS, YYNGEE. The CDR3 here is CASSVLGRGDGYTF. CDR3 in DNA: TGTGCCAGCAGCGTACTTGGTCGGGGTGATGGCTACACCTTC.

CDR3 sequence reads: CASSPGRQDYGYTF. CDR3 bases: TGTGCCAGCAGCCCTGGACGACAGGACTATGGCTACACCTTC. The chain couples TRBV5-6 to TRBJ1-2; possible D gene TRBD1, 6 bases. Looked up from germline, CDR1 is SGHDT and CDR2 is YYEEEE. The ends were cut back, 4 bases at V and 3 bases at J, with 13 bases in the middle. CDR3 size: 14 residues.

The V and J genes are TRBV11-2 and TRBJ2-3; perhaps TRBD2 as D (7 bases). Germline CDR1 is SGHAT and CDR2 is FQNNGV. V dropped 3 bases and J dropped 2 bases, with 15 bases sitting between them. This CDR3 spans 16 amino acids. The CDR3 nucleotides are TGTGCCAGCAGCTTGATCGGGGGGCGCAACACAGATACGCAGTATTTT. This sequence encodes CASSLIGGRNTDTQYF.

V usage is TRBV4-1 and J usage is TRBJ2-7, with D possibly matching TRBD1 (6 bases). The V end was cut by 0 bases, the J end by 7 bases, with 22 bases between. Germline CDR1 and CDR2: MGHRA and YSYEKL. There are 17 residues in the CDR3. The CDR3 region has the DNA TGCGCCAGCAGCCAAGAATTCAATATGAGGTCGAGGGGGGAGCAGTACTTC. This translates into CASSQEFNMRSRGEQYF.

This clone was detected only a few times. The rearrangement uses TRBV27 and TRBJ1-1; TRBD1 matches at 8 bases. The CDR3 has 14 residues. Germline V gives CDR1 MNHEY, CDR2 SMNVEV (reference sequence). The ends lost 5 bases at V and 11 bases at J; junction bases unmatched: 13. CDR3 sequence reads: CASSPPGQELGAFF. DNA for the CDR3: TGTGCCAGCAGTCCTCCGGGACAGGAGTTAGGGGCTTTCTTT.

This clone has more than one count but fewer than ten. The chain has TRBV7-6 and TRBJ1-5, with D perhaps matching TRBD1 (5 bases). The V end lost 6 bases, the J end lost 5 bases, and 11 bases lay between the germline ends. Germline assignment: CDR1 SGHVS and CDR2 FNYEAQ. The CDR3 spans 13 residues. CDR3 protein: CASSQQDYQPQHF. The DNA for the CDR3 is TGTGCCAGCAGTCAACAGGATTATCAGCCCCAGCATTTT.

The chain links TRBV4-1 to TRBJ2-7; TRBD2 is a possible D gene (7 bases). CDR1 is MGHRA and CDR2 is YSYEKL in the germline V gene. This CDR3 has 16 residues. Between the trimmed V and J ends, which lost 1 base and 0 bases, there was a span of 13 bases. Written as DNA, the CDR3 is TGCGCCAGCAGCCAAGGGGAGGGAGGGGGCTCCTACGAGCAGTACTTC. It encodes CASSQGEGGGSYEQYF.

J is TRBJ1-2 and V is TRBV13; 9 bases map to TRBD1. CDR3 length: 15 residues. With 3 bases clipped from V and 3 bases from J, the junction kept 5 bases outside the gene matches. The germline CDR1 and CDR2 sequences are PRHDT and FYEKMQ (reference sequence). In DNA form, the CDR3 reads TGTGCCAGCAGCTTGGACAGGACAGGGGACTATGGCTACACCTTC. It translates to CASSLDRTGDYGYTF.

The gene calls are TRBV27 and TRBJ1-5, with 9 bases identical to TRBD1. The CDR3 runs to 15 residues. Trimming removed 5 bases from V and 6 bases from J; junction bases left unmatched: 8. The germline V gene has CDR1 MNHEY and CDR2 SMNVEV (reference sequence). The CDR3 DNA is TGTGCCAGCAGTCCCGGGACAGGGAGCGGTCAGCCCCAGCATTTT. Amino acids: CASSPGTGSGQPQHF.

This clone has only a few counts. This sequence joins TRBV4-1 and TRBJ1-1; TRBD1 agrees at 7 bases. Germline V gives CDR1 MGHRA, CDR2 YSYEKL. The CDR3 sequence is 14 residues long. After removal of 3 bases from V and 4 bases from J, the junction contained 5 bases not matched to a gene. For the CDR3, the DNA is TGCGCCAGCAGCCAGCTAACAGGGGCCACTGAAGCTTTCTTT. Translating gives CASSQLTGATEAFF.

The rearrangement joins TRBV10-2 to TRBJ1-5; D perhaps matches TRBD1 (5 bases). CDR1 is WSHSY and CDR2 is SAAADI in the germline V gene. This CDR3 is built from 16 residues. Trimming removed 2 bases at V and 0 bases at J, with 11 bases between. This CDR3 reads CASSERGELSNQPQHF. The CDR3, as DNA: TGCGCCAGCAGTGAGCGGGGGGAACTTAGCAATCAGCCCCAGCATTTT.

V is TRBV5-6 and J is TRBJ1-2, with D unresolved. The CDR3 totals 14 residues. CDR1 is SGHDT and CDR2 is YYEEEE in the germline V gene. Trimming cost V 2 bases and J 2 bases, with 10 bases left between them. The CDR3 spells CASSFRDRNYGYTF. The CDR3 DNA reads TGTGCCAGCAGCTTTCGGGATCGGAACTATGGCTACACCTTC.